One and the same sample provided the 27 T cell receptor delta chains below, sequenced in a study of gamma-delta chains in newborns, infants, children. TCRdb reanalysed the reads with CATT. The data contain around 3,500 delta-chain clones, roughly 0.6% of them singletons. Sequencing was performed on blood. The receptors stem from a child who was a newborn, infant or young child, either healthy, febrile or measles-vaccinated (not recorded which).

This clone was observed a few times. Given a much more abundant clone one base away, this may be a read error. This chain connects TRDV1 to TRDJ2, with D perhaps given as TRDD2 or TRDD3 (8 bases each). The ends were cut back, 0 bases at V and 4 bases at J, with 39 bases in the middle. Germline V CDR1 and CDR2: TSWWSYY, QGS. This CDR3 is built from 25 residues. In nucleotides, the CDR3 is TGTGCTCTTGGGGAACTTTTGGTCTTCCTACGGGGTGGGGGATCCCCTTATCGGGCGACAGCACAACTCTTCTTT. Translated: CALGELLVFLRGGGSPYRATAQLFF.

This clone has just a few counts. For this DNA, TCRdb reports the protein of a much larger clone, which diverges at residue 3, most likely from a read error; the protein presented here is translated directly from the DNA. The V call is TRDV2, the J call TRDJ3; 7 bases agree with TRDD3. This CDR3 is 18 amino acids long. Germline V gene sequence: CDR1 GEAIGNYY, CDR2 EKD. The CDR3 DNA is TGTGCCCGTGACACCTGGGGGTCTTCCTCCTGGGACACCCGACAGATGTTTTTC. Protein: CARDTWGSSSWDTRQMFF.

For this clone: Possible read error: a much larger clone is one base away. Other DNA sequences in the sample encode the same CDR3. The chain combines TRDV2 with TRDJ3; 9 bases map to TRDD3. Looked up from germline, CDR1 is GEAIGNYY and CDR2 is EKD. After removal of 4 bases from V and 2 bases from J, the junction contained 11 bases not matched to a gene. The CDR3 is 19 residues long. This CDR3 reads CACDTAGGSTPWDTRQMFF. The CDR3 nucleotides are TGTGCCTGTGATACCGCTGGGGGATCCACACCCTGGGACACCCGACAGATGTTTTTC.

Turning to this clone: The protein given by TCRdb reflects a much larger clone and differs at residue 14 from this DNA's translation, likely from a read error; the protein shown is the DNA's translation. The CDR3 is CAASAGGYKLTAQPFF. The CDR3, as DNA: TGTGCAGCAAGCGCTGGGGGATACAAGCTGACAGCACAACCCTTCTTT. The chain carries TRAV29/DV5 and TRDJ2; 11 bases agree with TRDD3. This CDR3 is 16 amino acids long. Germline assignment: CDR1 NSMFDY and CDR2 ISSIKDK.

Points on this clone: One base away lies a much larger clone, so this may be a sequencing read error. This CDR3 is also generated by other DNA sequences in the sample. The rearrangement uses TRDV2 and TRDJ2; tentatively, D is TRDD2 (6 bases). Germline CDR1 is GEAIGNYY and CDR2 is EKD. The CDR3 spans 20 residues. Written as DNA, the CDR3 is TGTGCCTGTGACAAAATCCTACAACCGGGGAGACTAGCTTTGACGGCACAACTCTTCTTT. It encodes CACDKILQPGRLALTAQLFF.

Remarks on this clone: TCRdb's entry gives the protein of a much larger clone, which mismatches this DNA's translation at residue 16, likely from a read error; the protein reported here is translated from the DNA. The chain combines TRDV2 with TRDJ3, with 11 positions matching TRDD3. Germline assignment: CDR1 GEAIGNYY and CDR2 EKD. CDR3 length equals 18 residues. The CDR3 nucleotides read TGTGCCTGTGACATACTGGGGGATAACGCCTGGGACACCCGACAGGTGTTTTTC. Its protein is CACDILGDNAWDTRQVFF.

This clone was seen a few times. With only one base between it and a far larger clone, this is likely a read error. Other DNA sequences of this sample code for an identical CDR3. Written as DNA, the CDR3 is TGTGCCTGTGACCCTTTGCTGGGGGATACCGATAAACTCATCTTT. Amino acids: CACDPLLGDTDKLIF. The rearrangement joins TRDV2 to TRDJ1, with 9 nucleotides matching TRDD3. The CDR3 sequence is 15 residues long. Unmatched junction bases numbered 6, after V lost 3 bases and J lost 2 bases. Germline V gene sequence: CDR1 GEAIGNYY, CDR2 EKD.

This clone was seen a few times. TCRdb's protein, taken from a much larger clone, differs from this DNA's translation at residue 11, likely owing to a read error; the protein displayed comes from the DNA. The V gene is TRDV2, the J gene TRDJ2, with TRDD3 matching over 7 bases. Per the germline V gene, CDR1 is GEAIGNYY and CDR2 is EKD. The CDR3 extends over 19 amino acids. Germline trimming cut 0 bases from V and 4 bases from J; bases unmatched to any gene: 16. CDR3 bases: TGTGCCTGTGACACCGTTCATGGCTGGGGGGTACGCGAGACAGCACAACTCTTCTTT. It yields the protein CACDTVHGWGVRETAQLFF.

In regard to this clone: This is likely an artifact of a read error, given a far larger clone one base away. In nucleotides, the CDR3 is TGTGCCTGTGACCCTGTACTGGGGGATCCGAGCTCCCGGGACACCCGACAGATGTTTTTC. Protein product: CACDPVLGDPSSRDTRQMFF. The V and J genes are TRDV2 and TRDJ3; 10 bases are a match to TRDD3. CDR1 and CDR2 (germline): GEAIGNYY, EKD. The length of the CDR3 is 20 residues.

A note on this clone: The protein that TCRdb holds for this DNA derives from a much larger clone and differs from the translated DNA at residues 9 and 10, which likely indicates a read error; the protein shown here is translated from the DNA. This chain connects TRDV2 to TRDJ2, with TRDD3 identical over 10 bases. J lost 4 bases, V lost 2 bases, and 6 bases had no gene match. The CDR3 contains 16 residues. Germline V gives CDR1 GEAIGNYY, CDR2 EKD. This chain's CDR3 is CACDILGDSWTAQLFF. Written as DNA, the CDR3 is TGTGCCTGTGACATACTGGGGGATTCTTGGACAGCACAACTCTTCTTT.

This clone is classed as medium-sized. The chain combines TRDV2 with TRDJ3; 12 bases match TRDD3. CDR1 and CDR2 (germline): GEAIGNYY, EKD. CDR3 length equals 19 residues. Trimming took 0 bases from V and 0 from J; bases not matched to a gene: 2. In DNA form, the CDR3 reads TGTGCCTGTGACACCGCTGGGGGATACGGCTCCTGGGACACCCGACAGATGTTTTTC. Its translation is CACDTAGGYGSWDTRQMFF.

As to this clone: The junction differs from germline at one of its ends, possibly a read error. The rearrangement uses TRDV2 and TRDJ3; TRDD3 aligns across 13 bases. Germline values: CDR1 GEAIGNYY, CDR2 EKD. The CDR3 is made up of 18 amino acids. The CDR3 is CACDKLGDTKWDTLQMFF. The CDR3 DNA reads TGTGCCTGCGACAAACTGGGGGATACGAAATGGGACACCCTACAGATGTTTTTC.

Note on this clone: A clone one base away is much larger, so this may be a read error. Other DNA sequences in the sample encode the same CDR3. The CDR3 DNA follows: TGTGCCTGTGACACCTGGGGGGCTCTGACAGCACAACTCTTCTTT. It translates to CACDTWGALTAQLFF. The chain links TRDV2 to TRDJ2; D is possibly TRDD3 (6 bases). The CDR3 is 15 amino acids. Germline V gives CDR1 GEAIGNYY, CDR2 EKD. Trimming cost V 0 bases and J 3 bases, with 10 bases left between them.

Concerning this clone itself: This sequence is one base from a far larger clone and is likely a read error. The sample contains more than one DNA sequence encoding this CDR3. The rearrangement links TRDV2 to TRDJ2; 9 positions agree with TRDD3. There are 16 residues in the CDR3. CDR1 and CDR2 (germline): GEAIGNYY, EKD. CDR3 in DNA: TGTGCCTGTGACGTACTGGGGGAAGCTTTAACAGCACAACTCTTCTTT. Its translation: CACDVLGEALTAQLFF.

This clone was recorded a few times. A far larger clone is one nucleotide away, so this likely arose from a read error. This specimen includes other DNA sequences encoding the same CDR3. The chain uses TRDV2 and TRDJ3; TRDD3 agrees at 8 bases. Germline values: CDR1 GEAIGNYY, CDR2 EKD. Trimming removed 5 bases from V and 0 bases from J; junction bases left unmatched: 5. The CDR3 loop spans 17 amino acids. Here the CDR3 reads CACGLGDYSWDTRQMFF. DNA for the CDR3: TGTGCCTGTGGGCTGGGGGACTACTCCTGGGACACCCGACAGATGTTTTTC.

Concerning this clone: TCRdb pairs this DNA with a much larger clone's protein that differs at residue 10, likely a read error; the protein shown was translated from the DNA. The rearrangement uses TRDV2 and TRDJ3; 8 positions agree with TRDD3. The junction had 6 bases not matched to a gene; V was cut back by 1 base and J by 2 bases. The CDR3 contains 18 residues. The germline V gene has CDR1 GEAIGNYY and CDR2 EKD. CDR3 amino acids: CACDTGGFSPWDTRQMFF. Here the CDR3 DNA reads TGTGCCTGTGACACTGGGGGATTTAGCCCCTGGGACACCCGACAGATGTTTTTC.

A word on this clone: A read error may be the cause here, since a much bigger clone is one base away. At the DNA level, this CDR3 is encoded by other sequences in the same sample as well. V gene TRDV2 combines with J gene TRDJ2; 10 positions agree with TRDD3. Germline CDR1 GEAIGNYY, CDR2 EKD. CDR3 length: 17 residues. CDR3: CACDTLGDRALTAQLFF. The CDR3 nucleotides read TGTGCCTGTGACACCCTGGGGGATAGAGCTTTGACGGCACAACTCTTCTTT.

This clone has a handful of counts. This likely traces to a read error, being one base from a far larger clone. J is TRDJ2 and V is TRDV2, with 10 bases aligning to TRDD3. Germline CDR1 GEAIGNYY, CDR2 EKD. The CDR3 spans 15 residues. The DNA of the CDR3 is TGTGCCCGTGACACCGTACTGGGGGATACAGCACAACTCTTCTTT. Encoded protein: CARDTVLGDTAQLFF.

This clone is termed large. The same CDR3 arises from other DNA sequences in this sample as well. J is TRDJ2 and V is TRDV2, with 8 bases that match TRDD3. Germline V gene sequence: CDR1 GEAIGNYY, CDR2 EKD. The V segment lost 4 bases and the J segment 5 bases; nucleotides outside the gene matches: 5. This CDR3 has 14 residues. The chain's CDR3 is CACDSLGDTAQLFF. The DNA for the CDR3 is TGTGCCTGTGATTCATTGGGGGATACAGCACAACTCTTCTTT.

This clone was seen a handful of times. The amino acid sequence in TCRdb belongs to a much larger clone and departs from this DNA's translation at residue 8, likely a sequencing read error; the sequence shown is translated from the DNA. The chain recombines TRDV2 with TRDJ3, with D unclear. V lost 0 bases, J lost 0 bases, and 11 bases lay in between. Germline V gene lookup returns CDR1 GEAIGNYY and CDR2 EKD. This CDR3 has 18 residues. CDR3 sequence (DNA): TGTGCCTGTGACACCGTTTGGGAGAGCTCCTGGGACACCCGACAGATGTTTTTC. Protein sequence: CACDTVWESSWDTRQMFF.

Concerning this clone itself: The limits of the CDR3 on the DNA are not certain, so only TCRdb's listed CDR3 is given. The V and J genes are TRAV29/DV5 and TRDJ1; the listed D gene, TRDD3, was not tested against the DNA. From germline, CDR1 is NSMFDY and CDR2 ISSIKDK. The CDR3 is made up of 21 amino acids, end residues included. The CDR3 loop reads CSVLLCSKRGNPRDPTDKLIF.

Remarks on this clone: This likely traces to a read error, being one base from a far larger clone. Other DNA sequences within the sample encode an identical CDR3. This CDR3 reads CACDTGGYKSSWDTRQMFF. CDR3 DNA sequence: TGTGCCTGTGACACTGGGGGATACAAGAGCTCCTGGGACACCCGGCAGATGTTTTTC. V and J are TRDV2 and TRDJ3, with 10 nucleotides matching TRDD3. CDR3 length: 19 residues. Germline-derived CDR1 and CDR2 are GEAIGNYY and EKD.

A note on this clone: The junction and the germline gene differ at one end; a read error may be behind it. In the same sample, other DNA sequences code for this CDR3. J is TRDJ3 and V is TRDV2; perhaps TRDD3 as D (5 bases). The CDR3 covers 17 residues. CDR1 and CDR2 (germline): GEAIGNYY, EKD. CDR3 nucleotides: TGTGCCTGTGACGCTGTACCCCCCTCCTGGGACACCCGGCAGATGTTCTTC. The encoded protein is CACDAVPPSWDTRQMFF.

This clone was observed a few times. Since a much larger clone is just one base distant, this may be a read error. The sample carries other DNA sequences with the same CDR3. The rearrangement links TRDV2 to TRDJ2; 8 bases agree with TRDD3. Germline V lookup: CDR1 GEAIGNYY, CDR2 EKD. The trim removed 0 bases at V and 0 bases at J, leaving 17 bases unmatched. This CDR3 is 21 amino acids long. The CDR3 reads CACDTVVSSTGGLALTAQLFF. In nucleotides, the CDR3 is TGTGCCTGTGACACCGTCGTTTCCAGTACTGGGGGCCTAGCTTTGACAGCACAACTCTTCTTT.

This clone has a handful of counts. A far larger clone is one base from this, pointing to a likely read error. This CDR3 is also generated by other DNA sequences in the sample. This rearrangement joins TRDV2 to TRDJ3, with a weak D call TRDD3 (6 bases). The CDR3 extends over 20 amino acids. V lost 3 bases, J lost 0 bases, and 20 bases lay in between. CDR1 GEAIGNYY and CDR2 EKD come from the germline V gene. In DNA, the CDR3 is TGTGCCTGTGACCCTGTACTGGGAGATCCGAGCTCCTGGGACACCCGACAGATGTTTTTC. Encoded protein: CACDPVLGDPSSWDTRQMFF.

A remark on this clone: Since a far larger clone is one base different, this is likely a read error. Other DNA sequences of this sample code for an identical CDR3. V usage is TRDV2 and J usage is TRDJ3, with 10 bases aligning to TRDD3. The CDR3 is 17 residues long. Germline V gene sequence: CDR1 GEAIGNYY, CDR2 EKD. The V gene end was trimmed by 1 base and the J gene end by 4 bases; junction bases not matched to a gene: 3. Written as DNA, the CDR3 is TGTGCCTGTGACACTGCTGGGGGATATTGGGACACCCGACAGATGTTTTTC. This gives the protein CACDTAGGYWDTRQMFF.

A few counts support this clone. A read error may explain this, as a much larger clone is one base away. The sample holds other DNA sequences that translate to the same CDR3. The chain couples TRDV2 to TRDJ3, with a weak D call TRDD3 (6 bases). Germline values: CDR1 GEAIGNYY, CDR2 EKD. This CDR3 has 18 amino acids. This CDR3 is CACDTGDPRSWDTRQMFF. DNA for the CDR3: TGTGCCTGCGACACCGGGGATCCCCGCTCCTGGGACACCCGACAGATGTTTTTC.